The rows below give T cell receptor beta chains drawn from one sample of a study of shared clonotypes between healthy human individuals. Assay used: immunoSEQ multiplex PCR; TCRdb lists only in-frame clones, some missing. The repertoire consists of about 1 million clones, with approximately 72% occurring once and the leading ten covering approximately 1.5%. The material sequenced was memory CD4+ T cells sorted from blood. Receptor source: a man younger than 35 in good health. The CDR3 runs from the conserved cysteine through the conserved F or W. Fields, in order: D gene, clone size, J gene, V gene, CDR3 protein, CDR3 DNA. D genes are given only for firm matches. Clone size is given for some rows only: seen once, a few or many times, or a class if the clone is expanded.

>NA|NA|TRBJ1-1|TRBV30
CAWSNLLEGGTFF
TGTGCCTGGAGTAACTTACTGGAGGGGGGGACTTTCTTT
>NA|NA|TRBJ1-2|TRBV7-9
CASSSVLGVGGYTF
TGTGCCAGCAGCTCAGTTCTCGGGGTTGGTGGCTACACCTTC
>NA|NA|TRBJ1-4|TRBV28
CASSAIPRVSETLFF
TGTGCCAGCAGTGCTATCCCCAGGGTATCGGAGACACTGTTTTTT
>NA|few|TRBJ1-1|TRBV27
CASSTTANTEAFF
TGTGCCAGCAGCACGACAGCCAACACTGAAGCTTTCTTT
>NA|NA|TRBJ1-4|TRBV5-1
CASSLAAGAYEKLFF
TGCGCCAGCAGCTTGGCCGCGGGGGCTTATGAAAAACTGTTTTTT
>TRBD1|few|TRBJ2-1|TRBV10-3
CAITDRVGEQFF
TGTGCCATCACTGACAGGGTGGGTGAGCAGTTCTTC
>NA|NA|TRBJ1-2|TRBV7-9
CATRVMGEGRYTF
TGTGCCACCCGCGTTATGGGCGAGGGCCGATACACCTTC
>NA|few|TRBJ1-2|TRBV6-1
CASSQDSNYGYTF
TGTGCCAGCAGCCAGGACAGTAACTATGGCTACACCTTC
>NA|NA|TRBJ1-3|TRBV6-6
CATNRGGGISGNTIYF
TGTGCCACGAATCGAGGGGGGGGCATCTCTGGAAACACCATATATTTT
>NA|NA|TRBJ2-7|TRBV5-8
CASSHKNEQYF
TGTGCCAGCAGCCATAAGAACGAGCAGTACTTC
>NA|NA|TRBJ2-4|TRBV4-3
CASSLSRYIGIQYF
TGCGCCAGCAGCTTAAGCCGCTACATCGGCATTCAGTACTTC
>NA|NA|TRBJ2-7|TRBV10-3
CAISESGGTYEQYF
TGTGCCATCAGTGAGTCGGGGGGTACCTACGAGCAGTACTTC
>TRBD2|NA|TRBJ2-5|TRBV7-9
CASSLGTSLHQETQYF
TGTGCCAGCAGCTTGGGGACTAGCCTCCACCAAGAGACCCAGTACTTC
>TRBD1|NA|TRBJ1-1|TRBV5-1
CASSLPTGGTEAFF
TGCGCCAGCAGCTTGCCAACAGGGGGCACTGAAGCTTTCTTT
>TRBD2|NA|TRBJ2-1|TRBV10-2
CASSGLAGVSYNEQFF
TGCGCCAGCAGCGGCCTAGCGGGGGTATCCTACAATGAGCAGTTCTTC
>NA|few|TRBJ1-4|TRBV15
CATSREGLGGNEKLFF
TGTGCCACCAGCAGAGAGGGATTGGGAGGTAATGAAAAACTGTTTTTT
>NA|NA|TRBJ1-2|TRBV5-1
CASNPQGQTYGYTF
TGCGCCAGCAACCCCCAAGGACAGACCTATGGCTACACCTTC
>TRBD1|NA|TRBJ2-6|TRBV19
CASTYTGAGANVLTF
TGTGCCAGTACCTATACAGGGGCTGGGGCCAACGTCCTGACTTTC
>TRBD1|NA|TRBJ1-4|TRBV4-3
CASSQDLQGGSRANEKLFF
TGCGCCAGCAGCCAAGACCTACAGGGGGGGAGTAGGGCTAATGAAAAACTGTTTTTT
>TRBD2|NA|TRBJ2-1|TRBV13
CASSSSHGGARSSYNEQFF
TGTGCCAGCAGCTCCTCCCACGGGGGGGCCAGGAGCTCCTACAATGAGCAGTTCTTC
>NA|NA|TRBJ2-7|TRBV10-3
CAISDWGGGQPYEQYF
TGTGCCATCAGTGACTGGGGAGGAGGACAGCCGTACGAGCAGTACTTC
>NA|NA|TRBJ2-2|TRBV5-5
CASSLEMVYTGELFF
TGTGCCAGCAGCTTGGAAATGGTGTACACCGGGGAGCTGTTTTTT
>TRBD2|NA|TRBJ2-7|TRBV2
CASSLLPGGVNYEQYF
TGTGCCAGCAGCCTCCTTCCCGGGGGGGTAAACTACGAGCAGTACTTC
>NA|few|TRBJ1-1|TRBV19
CASSIPGAGENEAFF
TGTGCCAGTAGTATCCCTGGGGCAGGGGAAAATGAAGCTTTCTTT
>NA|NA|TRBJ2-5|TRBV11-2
CASSQGLAPQYQETQYF
TGTGCCAGCTCACAGGGATTGGCTCCCCAGTACCAAGAGACCCAGTACTTC
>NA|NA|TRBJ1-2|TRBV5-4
CASRRDGTYGYTF
TGTGCCAGCAGGCGTGACGGAACATATGGCTACACCTTC
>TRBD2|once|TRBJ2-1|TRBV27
CASRLAGGQFF
TGTGCCAGCAGGCTAGCGGGGGGGCAGTTCTTC
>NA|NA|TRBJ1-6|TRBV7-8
CASSLMWGNSPLHF
TGTGCCAGCAGCTTAATGTGGGGGAATTCACCCCTCCACTTT
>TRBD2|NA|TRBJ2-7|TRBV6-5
CASSSPLAGGTYEQYF
TGTGCCAGCAGTTCTCCCCTAGCGGGGGGAACCTACGAGCAGTACTTC
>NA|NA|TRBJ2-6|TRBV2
CASTDRFSGANVLTF
TGTGCCAGCACAGACAGGTTCTCTGGGGCCAACGTCCTGACTTTC
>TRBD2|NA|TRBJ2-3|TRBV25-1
CASSESGGKADTQYF
TGTGCCAGCAGTGAGAGCGGGGGAAAAGCAGATACGCAGTATTTT
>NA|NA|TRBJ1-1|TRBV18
CASSPPTGLTMNTEAFF
TGTGCCAGCTCACCACCTACTGGGCTTACCATGAACACTGAAGCTTTCTTT
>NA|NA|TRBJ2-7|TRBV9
CASSVGQYYEQYF
TGTGCCAGCAGCGTTGGACAGTACTACGAGCAGTACTTC
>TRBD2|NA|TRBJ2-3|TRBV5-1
CASSLATSGGGTDTQYF
TGCGCCAGCAGCTTGGCCACTAGCGGGGGGGGCACAGATACGCAGTATTTT
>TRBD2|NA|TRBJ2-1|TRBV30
CAWAIASGKQFF
TGTGCCTGGGCAATAGCTAGCGGGAAGCAGTTCTTC
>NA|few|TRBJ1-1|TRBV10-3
CAISDGQGNTEAFF
TGTGCCATCAGTGATGGACAAGGGAACACTGAAGCTTTCTTT